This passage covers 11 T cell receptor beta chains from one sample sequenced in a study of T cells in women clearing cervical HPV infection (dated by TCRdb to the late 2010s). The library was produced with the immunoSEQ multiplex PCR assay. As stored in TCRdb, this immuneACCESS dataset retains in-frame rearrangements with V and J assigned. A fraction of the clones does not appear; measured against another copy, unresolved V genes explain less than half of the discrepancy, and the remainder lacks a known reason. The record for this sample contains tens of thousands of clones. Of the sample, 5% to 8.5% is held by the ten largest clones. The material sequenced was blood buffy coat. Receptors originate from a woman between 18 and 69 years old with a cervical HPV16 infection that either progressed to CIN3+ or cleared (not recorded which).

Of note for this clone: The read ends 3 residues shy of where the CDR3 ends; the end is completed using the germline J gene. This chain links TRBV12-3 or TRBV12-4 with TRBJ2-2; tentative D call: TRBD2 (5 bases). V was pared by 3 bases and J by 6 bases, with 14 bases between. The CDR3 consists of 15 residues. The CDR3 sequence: CASSFASNSAGELFF. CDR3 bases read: TGTGCCAGCAGTTTCGCTTCGAATAGCGCCGGGGAG.

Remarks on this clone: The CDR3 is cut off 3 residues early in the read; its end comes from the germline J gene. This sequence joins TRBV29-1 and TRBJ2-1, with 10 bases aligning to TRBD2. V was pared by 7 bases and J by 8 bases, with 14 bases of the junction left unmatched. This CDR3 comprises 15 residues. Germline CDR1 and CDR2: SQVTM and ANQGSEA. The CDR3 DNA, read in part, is TGCAGCGCCCGGGAGGCTAGCGGGAGTAACTATGAG. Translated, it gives CSAREASGSNYE. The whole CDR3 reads CSAREASGSNYEQFF.

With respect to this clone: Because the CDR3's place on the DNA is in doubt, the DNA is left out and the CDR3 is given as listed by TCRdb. CDR3 in amino acids: CASSILGRDGQYF. The V and J genes are TRBV2 and TRBJ2-4; TRBD1, the D gene given by the table, was not confirmed from the DNA. Germline V gene data show CDR1 as SNHLY and CDR2 as FYNNEI. The CDR3 comprises 13 residues, both ends counted.

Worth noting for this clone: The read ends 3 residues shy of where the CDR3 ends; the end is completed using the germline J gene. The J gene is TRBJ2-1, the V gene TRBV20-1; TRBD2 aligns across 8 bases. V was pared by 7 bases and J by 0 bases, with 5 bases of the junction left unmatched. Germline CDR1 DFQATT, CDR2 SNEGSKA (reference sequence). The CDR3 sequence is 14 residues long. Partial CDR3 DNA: TGCAGTGTTTGGAGCGGGAGCTCCTACAATGAG. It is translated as CSVWSGSSYNE. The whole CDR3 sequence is CSVWSGSSYNEQFF.

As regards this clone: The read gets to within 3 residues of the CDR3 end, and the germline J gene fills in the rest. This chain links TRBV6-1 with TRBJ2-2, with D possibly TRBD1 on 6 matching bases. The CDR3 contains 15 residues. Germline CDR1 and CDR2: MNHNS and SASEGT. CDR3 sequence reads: CASSEVRPGAEKLFF. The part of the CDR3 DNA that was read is TGTGCCAGCAGTGAAGTCCGGCCAGGGGCCGAAAAG.

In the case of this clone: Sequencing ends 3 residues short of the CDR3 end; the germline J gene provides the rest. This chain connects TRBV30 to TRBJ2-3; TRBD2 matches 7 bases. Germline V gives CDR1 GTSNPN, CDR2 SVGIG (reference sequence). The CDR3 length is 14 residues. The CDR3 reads CACILAGVGETQYF. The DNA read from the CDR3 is TGTGCCTGCATTTTGGCGGGAGTCGGAGAGACG. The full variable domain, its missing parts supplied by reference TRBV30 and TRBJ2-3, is SQTIHQWPATLVQPVGSPLSLECTVEGTSNPNLYWYRQAAGRGLQLLFYSVGIGQISSEVPQNLSASRPQDRQFILSSKKLLLSDSGFYLCACILAGVGETQYFGPGTRLTVL.

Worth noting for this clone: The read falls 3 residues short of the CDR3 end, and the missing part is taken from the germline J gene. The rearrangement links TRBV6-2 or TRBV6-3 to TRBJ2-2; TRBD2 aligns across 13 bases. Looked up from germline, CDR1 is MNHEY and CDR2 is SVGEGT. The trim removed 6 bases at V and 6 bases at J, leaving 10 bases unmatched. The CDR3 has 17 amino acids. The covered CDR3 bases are TGTGCCAGCAGCCGGACTAGCGGGAGTTCTTGGGCCGGGGAG. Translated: CASSRTSGSSWAGE. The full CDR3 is CASSRTSGSSWAGELFF.

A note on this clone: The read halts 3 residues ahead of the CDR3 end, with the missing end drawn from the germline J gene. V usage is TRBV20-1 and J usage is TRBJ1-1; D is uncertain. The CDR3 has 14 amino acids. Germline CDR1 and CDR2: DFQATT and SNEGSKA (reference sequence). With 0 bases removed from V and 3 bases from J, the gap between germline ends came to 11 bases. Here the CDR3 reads CSARDDTRDTEAFF. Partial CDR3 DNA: TGCAGTGCTAGAGATGACACGAGGGACACTGAA.

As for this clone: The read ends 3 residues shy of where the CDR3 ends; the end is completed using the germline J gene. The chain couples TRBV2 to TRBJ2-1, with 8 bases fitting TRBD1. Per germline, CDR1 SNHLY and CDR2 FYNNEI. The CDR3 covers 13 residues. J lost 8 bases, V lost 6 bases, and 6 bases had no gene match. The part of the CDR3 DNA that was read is TGTGCCAGCAGCCCGGACAGGGTTGATGAG. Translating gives CASSPDRVDE. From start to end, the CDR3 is CASSPDRVDEQFF.

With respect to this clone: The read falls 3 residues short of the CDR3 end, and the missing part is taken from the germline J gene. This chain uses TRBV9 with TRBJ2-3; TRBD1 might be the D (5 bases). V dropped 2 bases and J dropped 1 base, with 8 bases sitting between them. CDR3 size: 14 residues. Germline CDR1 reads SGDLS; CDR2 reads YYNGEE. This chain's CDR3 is CASSVGRGTDTQYF. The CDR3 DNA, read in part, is TGTGCCAGCAGCGTCGGCAGGGGCACAGATACG.

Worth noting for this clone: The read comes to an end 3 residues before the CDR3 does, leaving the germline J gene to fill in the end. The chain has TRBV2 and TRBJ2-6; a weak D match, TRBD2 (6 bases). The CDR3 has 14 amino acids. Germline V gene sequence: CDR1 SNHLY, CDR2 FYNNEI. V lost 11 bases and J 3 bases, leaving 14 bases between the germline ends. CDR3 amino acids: CAGGRGLGANVLTF. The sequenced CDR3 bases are TGTGCCGGAGGGCGAGGGCTTGGGGCCAACGTC.